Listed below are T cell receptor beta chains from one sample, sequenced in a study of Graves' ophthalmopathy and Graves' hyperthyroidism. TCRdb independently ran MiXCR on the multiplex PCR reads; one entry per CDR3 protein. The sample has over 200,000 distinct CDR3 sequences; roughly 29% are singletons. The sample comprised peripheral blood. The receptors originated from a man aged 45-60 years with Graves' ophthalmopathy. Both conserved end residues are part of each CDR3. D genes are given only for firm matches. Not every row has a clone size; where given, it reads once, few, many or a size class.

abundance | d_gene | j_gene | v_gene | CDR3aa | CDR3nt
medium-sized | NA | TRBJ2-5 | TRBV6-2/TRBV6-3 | CASSQGQSWETQYF | TGTGCCAGCAGCCAAGGACAGTCATGGGAGACCCAGTACTTC
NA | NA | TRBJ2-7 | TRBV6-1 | CASSEAWSYEQYF | TGTGCCAGCAGTGAGGCGTGGTCCTACGAGCAGTACTTC
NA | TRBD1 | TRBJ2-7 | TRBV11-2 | CASSLTGQGSVYEQYF | TGTGCCAGCAGCTTAACCGGACAGGGTTCCGTCTACGAGCAGTACTTC
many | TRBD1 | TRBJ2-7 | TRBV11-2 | CASGDSSYEQYF | TGTGCCAGCGGGGACAGCTCCTACGAGCAGTACTTC
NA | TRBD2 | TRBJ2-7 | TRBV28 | CASRKRTSGMREQYF | TGTGCCAGCAGGAAGAGGACTAGCGGGATGCGGGAGCAGTACTTC
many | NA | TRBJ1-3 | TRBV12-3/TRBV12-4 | CASAVFSGNTIYF | TGTGCCAGCGCGGTATTCTCGGGAAACACCATATATTTT
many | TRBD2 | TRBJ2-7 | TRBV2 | CASRTSGFAGYEQYF | TGTGCCAGCAGGACTAGCGGGTTTGCGGGGTACGAGCAGTACTTC
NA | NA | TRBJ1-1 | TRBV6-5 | CASSYSQAEAFF | TGTGCCAGCAGTTACTCCCAGGCTGAAGCTTTCTTT
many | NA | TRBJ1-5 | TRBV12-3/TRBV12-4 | CASSSYSQAQHF | TGTGCCAGCAGTTCCTACAGTCAAGCCCAGCATTTT
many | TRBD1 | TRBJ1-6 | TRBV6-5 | CASSFRGGNSPLHF | TGTGCCAGCAGTTTCAGGGGGGGAAATTCACCCCTCCACTTT
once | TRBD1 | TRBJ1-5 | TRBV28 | CASDIPDRLHQPQHF | TGTGCCAGCGATATCCCGGACAGGCTCCATCAGCCCCAGCATTTT
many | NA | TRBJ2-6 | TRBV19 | CASSIIGGVGANVLTF | TGTGCCAGTAGTATTATTGGGGGCGTTGGGGCCAACGTCCTGACTTTC
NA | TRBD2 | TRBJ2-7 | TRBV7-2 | CASSLAGGRSEQYF | TGTGCCAGCAGCTTAGCAGGCGGGAGGAGCGAGCAGTACTTC
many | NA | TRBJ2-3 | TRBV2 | CASKQELTDTQYF | TGTGCCAGCAAGCAGGAGCTCACAGATACGCAGTATTTT
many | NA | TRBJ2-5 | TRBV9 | CASSASINPQETQYF | TGTGCCAGCAGCGCGTCGATCAACCCACAAGAGACCCAGTACTTC
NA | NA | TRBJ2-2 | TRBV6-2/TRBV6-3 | CATQDTSDTGELFF | TGTGCCACCCAGGACACGTCAGACACCGGGGAGCTGTTTTTT
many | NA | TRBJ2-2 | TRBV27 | CASSSADGELFF | TGTGCCAGCAGTTCCGCGGACGGGGAGCTGTTTTTT
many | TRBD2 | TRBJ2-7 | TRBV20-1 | CSAGGLAGGPNEQYF | TGCAGTGCTGGGGGACTAGCGGGAGGGCCGAACGAGCAGTACTTC
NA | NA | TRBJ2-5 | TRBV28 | CASSSLGKEQTQYF | TGTGCCAGCAGCTCGTTGGGGAAGGAGCAGACCCAGTACTTC
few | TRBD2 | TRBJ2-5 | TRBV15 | CATSSSGLAEETQYF | TGTGCCACCAGCAGCTCGGGACTAGCGGAAGAGACCCAGTACTTC
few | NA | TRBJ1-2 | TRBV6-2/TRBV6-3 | CASSYYGLREEKEYGYTF | TGTGCCAGCAGTTACTACGGGCTAAGGGAAGAAAAAGAGTATGGCTACACCTTC
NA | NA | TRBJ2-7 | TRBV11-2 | CASSLEPRGGYYEQYF | TGTGCCAGCAGCTTAGAGCCTCGCGGGGGCTACTACGAGCAGTACTTC
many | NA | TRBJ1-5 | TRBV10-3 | CAISEGGGNQPQHF | TGTGCCATCAGTGAGGGGGGCGGCAATCAGCCCCAGCATTTT
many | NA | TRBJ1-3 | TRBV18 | CASSPGGQKGNTIYF | TGTGCCAGCTCACCAGGAGGGCAGAAAGGAAACACCATATATTTT
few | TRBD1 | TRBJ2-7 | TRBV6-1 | CASSPTERTGYTYEQYF | TGTGCCAGCAGCCCAACCGAGCGGACAGGGTACACCTACGAGCAGTACTTC
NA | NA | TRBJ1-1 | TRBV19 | CASTANTEAFF | TGTGCCAGTACAGCGAACACTGAAGCTTTCTTT
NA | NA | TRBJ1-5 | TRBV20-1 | CSARDGGGVVYNQPQHF | TGCAGTGCTAGGGATGGTGGGGGGGTCGTATACAATCAGCCCCAGCATTTT
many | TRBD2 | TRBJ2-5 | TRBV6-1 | CASSEVVPGASGSWKTQYF | TGTGCCAGCAGTGAAGTGGTTCCGGGGGCTAGCGGGAGTTGGAAGACCCAGTACTTC
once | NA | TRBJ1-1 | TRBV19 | CASSPRGLNTEAFF | TGTGCCAGTAGCCCCAGAGGGTTGAACACTGAAGCTTTCTTT
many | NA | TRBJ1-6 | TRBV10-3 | CAISEGQQTPLHF | TGTGCCATCAGTGAGGGACAGCAGACACCCCTCCACTTT
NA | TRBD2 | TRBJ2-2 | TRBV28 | CASSTSGYPNTGELFF | TGTGCCAGCAGTACTAGCGGGTACCCGAACACCGGGGAGCTGTTTTTT
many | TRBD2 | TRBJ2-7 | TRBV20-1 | CSARVGRDSWGLAGGYEQYF | TGCAGTGCTAGAGTAGGGAGGGACTCTTGGGGTTTAGCGGGAGGGTACGAGCAGTACTTC
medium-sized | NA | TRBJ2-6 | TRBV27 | CATLPRLAGANVLTF | TGTGCCACCCTCCCCCGGCTTGCTGGGGCCAACGTCCTGACTTTC
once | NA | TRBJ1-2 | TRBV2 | CASSPTGAQDYGYTF | TGTGCCAGCAGTCCCACGGGGGCGCAGGACTATGGCTACACCTTC
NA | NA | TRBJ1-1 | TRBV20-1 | CSASGDTVKNTEAFF | TGCAGTGCTAGTGGCGACACCGTTAAGAACACTGAAGCTTTCTTT
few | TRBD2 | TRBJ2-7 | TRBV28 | CASSRTSGRASEQYF | TGTGCCAGCAGCAGGACTAGCGGGAGGGCAAGCGAGCAGTACTTC
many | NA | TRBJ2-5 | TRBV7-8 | CASSLMGLSSETQYF | TGTGCCAGCAGCTTAATGGGTCTGTCTTCGGAGACCCAGTACTTC
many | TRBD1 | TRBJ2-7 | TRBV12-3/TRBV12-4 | CASSSGTGYYEQYF | TGTGCCAGCAGCTCCGGGACAGGATACTACGAGCAGTACTTC
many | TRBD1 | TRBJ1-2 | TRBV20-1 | CSARAGQVYDGYTF | TGCAGTGCTAGAGCCGGACAGGTGTACGATGGCTACACCTTC
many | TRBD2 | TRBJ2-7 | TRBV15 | CATSIGTSGYEQYF | TGTGCCACCAGCATCGGGACTAGTGGGTACGAGCAGTACTTC
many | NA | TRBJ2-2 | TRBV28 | CASIFQTDSGELFF | TGTGCCAGCATATTCCAGACCGACTCCGGGGAGCTGTTTTTT
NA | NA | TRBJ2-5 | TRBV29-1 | CSVEDWRGQETQYF | TGCAGCGTTGAAGACTGGCGGGGCCAAGAGACCCAGTACTTC
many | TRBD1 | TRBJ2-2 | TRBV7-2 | CASSYPIQGLDTGELFF | TGTGCCAGCAGCTACCCGATACAGGGGCTGGACACCGGGGAGCTGTTTTTT
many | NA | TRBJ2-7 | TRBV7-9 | CASSFEGGVSYEQYF | TGTGCCAGCAGCTTTGAAGGCGGGGTCTCCTACGAGCAGTACTTC
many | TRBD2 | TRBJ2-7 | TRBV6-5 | CASSSGLARTSEQYF | TGTGCCAGCAGTTCGGGACTAGCGAGAACTAGCGAGCAGTACTTC
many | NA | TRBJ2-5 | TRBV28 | CASRGSAGYQGVETQYF | TGTGCCAGCAGGGGCAGTGCGGGGTATCAGGGGGTCGAGACCCAGTACTTC
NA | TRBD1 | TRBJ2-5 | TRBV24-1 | CATSDTVPGQNQETQYF | TGTGCCACCAGTGATACCGTCCCGGGACAGAATCAAGAGACCCAGTACTTC
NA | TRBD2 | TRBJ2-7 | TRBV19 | CASSIGGTSLGEQYF | TGTGCCAGTAGTATCGGTGGGACTAGCCTGGGCGAGCAGTACTTC
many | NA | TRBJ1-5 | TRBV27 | CASSRAGGNQLQHF | TGTGCCAGCTCCCGAGCGGGGGGCAATCAGCTCCAGCATTTT
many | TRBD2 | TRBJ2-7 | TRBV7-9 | CASSLGGRLSYEQYF | TGTGCCAGCAGCTTAGGCGGGAGGCTTTCCTACGAGCAGTACTTC
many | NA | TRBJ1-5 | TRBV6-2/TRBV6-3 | CASSYMTLNQPQHF | TGTGCCAGCAGTTACATGACACTAAATCAGCCCCAGCATTTT
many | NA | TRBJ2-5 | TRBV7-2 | CASSLVGRRETQYF | TGTGCCAGCAGCTTAGTGGGCCGGCGAGAGACCCAGTACTTC
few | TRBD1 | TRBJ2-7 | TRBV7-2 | CASSSRTGYEQYF | TGTGCCAGCAGCTCCAGGACAGGCTACGAGCAGTACTTC
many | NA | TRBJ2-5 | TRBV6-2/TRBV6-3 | CACKRRGLQETQYF | TGTGCCTGCAAACGCAGGGGACTCCAAGAGACCCAGTACTTC
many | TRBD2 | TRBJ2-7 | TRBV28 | CASSRLAGDYEQYF | TGTGCCAGCAGCCGACTAGCGGGAGACTACGAGCAGTACTTC
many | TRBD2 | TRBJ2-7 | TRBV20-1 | CSASSREGGIYEQYF | TGCAGTGCTAGTTCGCGGGAGGGCGGGATCTACGAGCAGTACTTC
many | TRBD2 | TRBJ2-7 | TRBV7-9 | CASSLAGSSYEQYF | TGTGCCAGCAGTCTAGCGGGGAGCTCCTACGAGCAGTACTTC
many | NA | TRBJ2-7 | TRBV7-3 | CASSLGDAYEQYF | TGTGCCAGCAGCTTAGGGGACGCCTACGAGCAGTACTTC